The 10 T cell receptor beta chains below come from one sample, sequenced in a study of blood T cell repertoires in COVID-19. The table came from immunoSEQ multiplex PCR; TCRdb's copy has only in-frame clones and leaves some out. The sample has about 220,000 clones, around 80% seen once. Sequenced input: PBMCs or T cells enriched from blood (not recorded which). All receptors derive from a man aged 35-49 years who had recovered from COVID-19.

The genes are TRBV7-8 and TRBJ1-5; D remains unclear. This CDR3 is 13 amino acids long. Germline assignment: CDR1 SGHVS and CDR2 FQNEAQ. V lost 1 base, J lost 4 bases, and 5 bases lay in between. The CDR3: CASSLGQNQPQHF. The CDR3 DNA reads as TGTGCCAGCAGCTTAGGTCAGAATCAGCCCCAGCATTTT.

The gene calls are TRBV20-1 and TRBJ2-1; possible D gene TRBD2, 6 bases. Germline V gene sequence: CDR1 DFQATT, CDR2 SNEGSKA (reference sequence). This CDR3 spans 15 amino acids. V lost 3 bases and J lost 4, with 16 bases in between. CDR3 residues: CSASRGLTPYNEQFF. The CDR3 DNA reads as TGCAGTGCTAGTCGCGGACTAACTCCTTACAATGAGCAGTTCTTC.

The rearrangement uses TRBV2 and TRBJ1-1, with D possibly being TRBD1 (6 bases). The CDR3 sequence is 14 residues long. CDR1 and CDR2 from the germline V gene are SNHLY and FYNNEI. The germline V and J ends were trimmed by 8 bases and 0 bases, with 13 bases remaining between them. The CDR3 is CASLLTGMNTEAFF. In DNA form, the CDR3 reads TGTGCCAGCTTACTGACAGGCATGAACACTGAAGCTTTCTTT.

This clone was counted between two and nine times. The chain uses TRBV28 and TRBJ2-3; TRBD2 aligns across 7 bases. This CDR3 spans 15 amino acids. Germline loops: CDR1 MDHEN, CDR2 SYDVKM. With V trimmed by 6 bases and J by 2 bases, 8 bases remained unmatched. The CDR3 loop reads CASSLASGYTDTQYF. CDR3 in DNA: TGTGCCAGCAGCCTCGCTAGCGGCTACACAGATACGCAGTATTTT.

This chain uses TRBV7-7 with TRBJ2-5; 8 bases are a match to TRBD1. The CDR3 loop spans 15 amino acids. With 5 bases clipped from V and 1 base from J, the junction kept 6 bases outside the gene matches. The germline gives CDR1 SSHAT, CDR2 FNYEAQ (reference sequence). The CDR3 protein is CASSTGQGTQETQYF. CDR3 in DNA: TGTGCCAGCAGCACCGGACAGGGAACCCAAGAGACCCAGTACTTC.

This chain uses TRBV6-5 with TRBJ2-3, with 7 nucleotides matching TRBD1. Germline V gives CDR1 MNHEY, CDR2 SVGAGI. The CDR3 has 15 amino acids. J lost 1 base, V lost 6 bases, and 7 bases had no gene match. The CDR3: CASRQTGSRTDTQYF. The CDR3 bases are TGTGCCAGCAGACAGACAGGGAGCCGCACAGATACGCAGTATTTT.

A few counts support this clone. The V gene is TRBV4-2, the J gene TRBJ2-7; D call uncertain. Trimming removed 5 bases at V and 7 bases at J, with 6 bases between. Germline V CDR1 and CDR2: LGHNA, YNFKEQ. CDR3 length: 10 amino acids. The CDR3 here is CASSGLEQYF. CDR3 nucleotides: TGTGCCAGCAGCGGCTTGGAGCAGTACTTC.

The chain has TRBV19 and TRBJ2-1, with D possibly TRBD1 on 6 matching bases. Trimming pared 5 bases from V and 9 bases from J, leaving 17 bases between. The germline gives CDR1 LNHDA, CDR2 SQIVND (reference sequence). The CDR3 has 14 residues. This chain's CDR3 is CASSHDRRVGEQFF. CDR3 nucleotide sequence: TGTGCCAGTAGTCATGACAGGCGGGTAGGTGAGCAGTTCTTC.

This clone has only one observation. The chain has TRBV5-1 and TRBJ2-1, with D unresolved. The CDR3 loop spans 14 amino acids. Germline V gene lookup returns CDR1 SGHRS and CDR2 YFSETQ. Trimming shortened V by 2 bases and J by 6 bases, and 12 bases separated the two germline ends. The CDR3, as DNA: TGCGCCAGCAGCTTTGCAGGTACCCCCAATGAGCAGTTCTTC. It is translated as CASSFAGTPNEQFF.

This clone was found once. This chain joins TRBV5-1 and TRBJ2-5, with TRBD1 matching 10 bases. CDR3 size: 15 residues. CDR1 is SGHRS and CDR2 is YFSETQ in the germline V gene. The V and J ends lost 4 bases and 1 base, in that order; junction bases with no gene match: 4. This CDR3 is CASSGGQGVQETQYF. In nucleotides, the CDR3 is TGCGCCAGCAGCGGAGGACAGGGGGTCCAAGAGACCCAGTACTTC.